Following are 29 T cell receptor beta chains from one sample sequenced in a study of cytomegalovirus exposure and HLA in healthy donors. PCR used 60 Vbeta primers and 13 Jbeta primers. Profiling relied on immunoSEQ multiplex PCR, and the TCRdb table lists in-frame clones only, not all of them. The sample contains about 150,000 clones, roughly 80% of which appear only once. Sequencing was performed on PBMCs. Receptors originate from a man between 25 and 39 years old in good health and CMV-seropositive.

There are a few counts of this clone. DNA for the CDR3: TGCGCCAGCAGCTTGGCGGGGTTGAACGAGCAGTACTTC. It translates to CASSLAGLNEQYF. The genes are TRBV5-1 and TRBJ2-7; D may be TRBD2 (5 bases). Per the germline V gene, CDR1 is SGHRS and CDR2 is YFSETQ. Between the trimmed V and J ends, which lost 0 bases and 5 bases, there was a span of 9 bases. The CDR3 has 13 residues.

This chain uses TRBV19 with TRBJ2-5, with D perhaps matching TRBD2 (6 bases). The V end was cut by 5 bases, the J end by 7 bases, with 17 bases between. CDR1 and CDR2 (germline): LNHDA, SQIVND (reference sequence). The CDR3 contains 14 residues. The CDR3 sequence: CASSGGRLPGTQYF. Here the CDR3 DNA reads TGTGCCAGTAGTGGAGGGCGCCTCCCAGGGACCCAGTACTTC.

The J gene is TRBJ1-6, the V gene TRBV7-2, with 8 bases aligning to TRBD1. The length of the CDR3 is 15 residues. V shed 3 bases and J 6 bases; nucleotides not matched to a gene: 4. Germline V gene sequence: CDR1 SGHTA, CDR2 FQGNSA. For the CDR3, the DNA is TGTGCCAGCAGCTTTTCAGACAGGGGTAATTCACCCCTCCACTTT. This translates into CASSFSDRGNSPLHF.

The gene calls are TRBV5-4 and TRBJ1-4; TRBD1 might be the D (6 bases). The length of the CDR3 is 14 residues. V lost 4 bases to trimming and J lost 5 bases, with 12 bases between them. Germline lookup yields CDR1 SGHNT and CDR2 YYREEE (reference sequence). This chain's CDR3 is CASSPGAVNEKLFF. The CDR3, as DNA: TGTGCCAGCAGCCCAGGGGCAGTCAATGAAAAACTGTTTTTT.

This sequence joins TRBV6-4 and TRBJ2-7; 9 nucleotides align to TRBD1. Trimming removed 6 bases from V and 3 bases from J; junction bases left unmatched: 9. The CDR3 has 15 residues. The V gene's germline CDR1 is MRHNA and CDR2 SNTAGT. The CDR3: CASRELQGARYEQYF. The DNA of the CDR3 is TGTGCCAGCAGGGAATTACAGGGGGCCCGCTACGAGCAGTACTTC.

V gene TRBV5-6 combines with J gene TRBJ1-2; the match to TRBD1 covers 8 bases. Germline V gene lookup returns CDR1 SGHDT and CDR2 YYEEEE. The V and J ends lost 0 bases and 4 bases, in that order; junction bases with no gene match: 5. This CDR3 is built from 15 residues. Here the CDR3 reads CASSLEGRGPYGYTF. The CDR3, as DNA: TGTGCCAGCAGCTTGGAGGGCAGGGGGCCCTATGGCTACACCTTC.

Notes on this clone: The sample contains more than one DNA sequence encoding this CDR3. The V gene is TRBV5-4, the J gene TRBJ2-7; TRBD1 aligns across 8 bases. Trimming removed 4 bases from V and 2 bases from J; junction bases left unmatched: 2. The germline V gene has CDR1 SGHNT and CDR2 YYREEE (reference sequence). The length of the CDR3 is 13 residues. CDR3 protein: CASSPQGAYEQYF. The DNA of the CDR3 is TGTGCCAGCAGCCCACAGGGGGCCTACGAGCAGTACTTC.

This rearrangement joins TRBV6-5 to TRBJ2-7; 8 nucleotides align to TRBD1. V trimming: 5 bases; J trimming: 3 bases; junction bases outside the gene matches: 6. Germline V lookup: CDR1 MNHEY, CDR2 SVGAGI. This CDR3 has 14 residues. CDR3 sequence reads: CASSTSGTGYEQYF. CDR3 coding DNA: TGTGCCAGCAGTACATCCGGGACAGGCTACGAGCAGTACTTC.

The V call is TRBV11-2, the J call TRBJ2-1; possible D gene TRBD2, 5 bases. CDR3 size: 16 residues. CDR1 and CDR2 (germline): SGHAT, FQNNGV. Trimming took off 1 base at V and 2 bases at J, with 12 bases between the two ends. CDR3 sequence (DNA): TGTGCCAGCAGCTTAGTCGGGTCCGGGACCTACAATGAGCAGTTCTTC. This translates into CASSLVGSGTYNEQFF.

V is TRBV28 and J is TRBJ2-5, with 10 bases fitting TRBD1. CDR1 and CDR2 (germline): MDHEN, SYDVKM. This CDR3 region has 13 residues. Trimming removed 6 bases from V and 3 bases from J; junction bases left unmatched: 1. The CDR3 region is CASSGTGEETQYF. CDR3 nucleotide sequence: TGTGCCAGCAGCGGGACAGGGGAAGAGACCCAGTACTTC.

The rearrangement joins TRBV19 to TRBJ1-5; TRBD1 matches 9 bases. CDR3 size: 15 residues. Germline-derived CDR1 and CDR2 are LNHDA and SQIVND (reference sequence). V was clipped by 5 bases and J by 1 base; unmatched bases: 3. The DNA of the CDR3 is TGTGCCAGTAGTTCAGGACAGGGGAGCAATCAGCCCCAGCATTTT. It encodes CASSSGQGSNQPQHF.

The rearrangement joins TRBV5-1 to TRBJ2-3; tentative D call: TRBD2 (6 bases). The CDR3 covers 15 residues. Germline loops: CDR1 SGHRS, CDR2 YFSETQ. Trimming cost V 0 bases and J 2 bases, with 10 bases left between them. In nucleotides, the CDR3 is TGCGCCAGCAGCTTGGACGCGGGACTCACAGATACGCAGTATTTT. Protein sequence: CASSLDAGLTDTQYF.

This clone was observed a few times. The rearrangement joins TRBV7-3 to TRBJ2-5; 10 nucleotides align to TRBD2. J lost 2 bases, V lost 1 base, and 4 bases had no gene match. Germline CDR1 reads SGHTA; CDR2 reads FQGTGA. This CDR3 contains 16 residues. The CDR3 sequence is CASSLMRTSGQETQYF. As DNA, the CDR3 is TGTGCCAGCAGCTTAATGAGGACTAGCGGTCAAGAGACCCAGTACTTC.

The chain is built from TRBV6-1 and TRBJ1-2, with 8 nucleotides matching TRBD1. Germline lookup yields CDR1 MNHNS and CDR2 SASEGT. The CDR3 is 15 residues long. V lost 7 bases and J lost 2; bases outside the gene matches: 9. The CDR3 bases are TGTGCCAGCACCGCGCAGGGGGCGTCGAACTATGGCTACACCTTC. Its protein product is CASTAQGASNYGYTF.

The chain links TRBV5-5 to TRBJ1-4; the D gene is possibly TRBD1 (6 bases). This CDR3 has 14 residues. V lost 6 bases and J 7 bases, leaving 16 bases between the germline ends. Germline V CDR1 and CDR2: SGHKS, YYEKEE (reference sequence). CDR3 sequence (DNA): TGTGCCAGCACCCAAACAGGGCCGGCTGAAAAACTGTTTTTT. This codes for CASTQTGPAEKLFF.

This chain links TRBV7-3 with TRBJ2-3; D possibly corresponds to TRBD2 (6 bases). CDR3 length equals 15 residues. V shed 5 bases and J shed 3 bases, with 15 bases lying between them. Germline V CDR1 and CDR2: SGHTA, FQGTGA. This CDR3 reads CASSRDTGVTDTQYF. DNA of the CDR3: TGTGCCAGCAGCCGCGATACGGGAGTAACAGATACGCAGTATTTT.

The rearrangement uses TRBV11-2 and TRBJ1-4; possibly TRBD1 for D (6 bases). Trimming took off 4 bases at V and 5 bases at J, with 14 bases between the two ends. Looked up from germline, CDR1 is SGHAT and CDR2 is FQNNGV. This CDR3 comprises 15 residues. The DNA of the CDR3 is TGTGCCAGCAGCTCTTGGACAGCCTCAAATGAAAAACTGTTTTTT. This codes for CASSSWTASNEKLFF.

The rearrangement links TRBV4-2 to TRBJ2-3; D is uncertain. This CDR3 contains 15 residues. Germline CDR1 and CDR2: LGHNA and YNFKEQ. With 0 bases removed from V and 4 bases from J, the gap between germline ends came to 11 bases. The CDR3 loop reads CASSQELYDSDTQYF. Here the CDR3 DNA reads TGTGCCAGCAGCCAAGAACTCTATGATTCAGATACGCAGTATTTT.

This rearrangement joins TRBV5-4 to TRBJ2-7; weak D call: TRBD2 (6 bases). The CDR3 runs to 16 residues. Trimming took 4 bases from V and 3 from J, leaving 20 bases between them. Germline CDR1 SGHNT, CDR2 YYREEE (reference sequence). This chain's CDR3 is CASSKGRDSGYYEQYF. For the CDR3, the DNA is TGTGCCAGCAGCAAGGGCCGGGACTCGGGCTACTACGAGCAGTACTTC.

This clone came up a few times. The J gene is TRBJ1-6, the V gene TRBV6-1; TRBD1 might be the D (5 bases). V lost 4 bases to trimming and J lost 8 bases, with 12 bases between them. Germline CDR1 is MNHNS and CDR2 is SASEGT. CDR3 length: 14 amino acids. CDR3 DNA: TGTGCCAGCAGTGCCATACTACAGGATTCACCCCTCCACTTT. Translated, it gives CASSAILQDSPLHF.

The rearrangement joins TRBV10-3 to TRBJ1-3; D uncertain. Germline lookup yields CDR1 ENHRY and CDR2 SYGVKD. Trimming removed 5 bases at V and 0 bases at J, with 11 bases between. This CDR3 is built from 15 residues. As DNA, the CDR3 is TGTGCCATCAGTACAGCTGAGAGCTCTGGAAACACCATATATTTT. As protein: CAISTAESSGNTIYF.

The rearrangement links TRBV27 to TRBJ1-1, with D perhaps matching TRBD1 (6 bases). This CDR3 comprises 17 residues. Germline V gene sequence: CDR1 MNHEY, CDR2 SMNVEV (reference sequence). Between the trimmed V and J ends, which lost 6 bases and 2 bases, there was a span of 22 bases. The CDR3 DNA reads TGTGCCAGCAGCCCCGGACAGCAAGACCCCTTAAACACTGAAGCTTTCTTT. Amino acid sequence: CASSPGQQDPLNTEAFF.

J is TRBJ1-2 and V is TRBV27, with D possibly TRBD1 on 5 matching bases. CDR1 is MNHEY, CDR2 SMNVEV, per germline (reference sequence). Trimming shortened V by 5 bases and J by 8 bases, and 30 bases separated the two germline ends. CDR3 size: 18 residues. The CDR3 loop is CASSPRGRSVPRPTGYTF. CDR3 nucleotides: TGTGCCAGCAGTCCTAGGGGCAGATCCGTACCCAGACCAACGGGCTACACCTTC.

The rearrangement joins TRBV27 to TRBJ2-2; perhaps TRBD1 as D (6 bases). The V end was cut by 2 bases, the J end by 2 bases, with 15 bases between. The CDR3 consists of 17 residues. Germline CDR1 and CDR2: MNHEY and SMNVEV (reference sequence). This chain's CDR3 is CASSLTGISLNTGELFF. The DNA of the CDR3 is TGTGCCAGCAGTTTAACAGGGATATCCCTAAACACCGGGGAGCTGTTTTTT.

The rearrangement joins TRBV4-1 to TRBJ2-4; D perhaps matches TRBD1 (5 bases). The CDR3 has 15 amino acids. CDR1 MGHRA and CDR2 YSYEKL come from the germline V gene. V lost 0 bases, J lost 5 bases, and 11 bases lay in between. In DNA form, the CDR3 reads TGCGCCAGCAGCCAAGAAGGGGTTTTCCAAAACATTCAGTACTTC. Translating it yields CASSQEGVFQNIQYF.

The V and J genes are TRBV6-5 and TRBJ1-5; tentatively, D is TRBD1 (6 bases). In germline, CDR1 is MNHEY, CDR2 SVGAGI. The CDR3 length is 14 residues. V was pared by 6 bases and J by 4 bases, with 13 bases between. The CDR3 loop reads CASRLGQLNQPQHF. The CDR3, as DNA: TGTGCCAGCAGACTCGGACAGCTTAATCAGCCCCAGCATTTT.

The chain employs TRBV11-2 and TRBJ2-2, with 8 bases aligning to TRBD1. The V gene end was trimmed by 5 bases and the J gene end by 6 bases; junction bases not matched to a gene: 8. The CDR3 totals 15 residues. Germline values: CDR1 SGHAT, CDR2 FQNNGV. The chain's CDR3 is CASSPGGAKAGELFF. CDR3 nucleotide sequence: TGTGCCAGCAGCCCAGGGGGCGCAAAAGCCGGGGAGCTGTTTTTT.

J is TRBJ1-1 and V is TRBV5-6; D is uncertain. V shed 0 bases and J shed 5 bases, with 14 bases lying between them. CDR1 and CDR2 (germline): SGHDT, YYEEEE. This CDR3 has 15 residues. This CDR3 is CASSLAGARSTEAFF. CDR3 bases: TGTGCCAGCAGCTTGGCGGGAGCGAGGAGTACTGAAGCTTTCTTT.

This chain joins TRBV27 and TRBJ2-5; 13 bases align to TRBD2. J was trimmed by 5 bases and V by 5 bases; bases with no gene match: 11. Per the germline V gene, CDR1 is MNHEY and CDR2 is SMNVEV (reference sequence). The length of the CDR3 is 17 residues. Here the CDR3 reads CASSISGLAGEMETQYF. The CDR3 DNA follows: TGTGCCAGCAGTATTTCCGGACTAGCGGGAGAGATGGAGACCCAGTACTTC.